A single sample is the source of the 7 T cell receptor beta chains below, sequenced in a study of CDR3 diversity in severe acne. TCRdb recomputed calls from the PCR reads with MiXCR, one row per CDR3 protein. The sample shows 90,000 or so distinct CDR3 sequences, 48% of them seen only once. Sequencing was performed on blood. These TCRs come from a male donor in good health, serving as a control.

This clonotype was detected ten times or more. The chain joins TRBV6-5 to TRBJ1-1, with D possibly TRBD1 on 6 matching bases. The V end lost 3 bases, the J end lost 1 base, and 12 bases lay between the germline ends. The CDR3 is 15 amino acids. Germline V gene sequence: CDR1 MNHEY, CDR2 SVGAGI. Here the CDR3 DNA reads TGTGCCAGCAGTTATTCGACAGGATGGAACACTGAAGCTTTCTTT. This gives the protein CASSYSTGWNTEAFF.

This clonotype was counted at least ten times. This rearrangement joins TRBV20-1 to TRBJ2-7; D not certain. The V and J ends lost 1 base and 1 base respectively, with 8 bases between them. Looked up from germline, CDR1 is DFQATT and CDR2 is SNEGSKA (reference sequence). CDR3 length: 13 residues. CDR3 sequence (DNA): TGCAGTGCTAGAGTGGCAGCTTCCTACGAGCAGTACTTC. Translating gives CSARVAASYEQYF.

The rearrangement joins TRBV7-2 to TRBJ1-1, with 9 bases matching TRBD1. The CDR3 is 12 residues long. Germline assignment: CDR1 SGHTA and CDR2 FQGNSA. V lost 5 bases to trimming and J lost 11 bases; unmatched junction nucleotides: 6. Here the CDR3 DNA reads TGTGCCAGCAGCCCCGGGACAGGGCGGGCTTTCTTT. It specifies CASSPGTGRAFF.

V usage is TRBV24-1 and J usage is TRBJ1-3; 10 positions agree with TRBD1. Trimming at V came to 5 bases and at J to 8 bases, leaving 5 bases not matched to a gene. This CDR3 has 14 amino acids. Germline-derived CDR1 and CDR2 are KGHDR and SFDVKD. The chain's CDR3 is CATSGQGAIYTIYF. In nucleotides, the CDR3 is TGTGCCACCAGTGGACAGGGGGCTATATACACCATATATTTT.

DNA for the CDR3: TGTGCCAGCAGCCAAGCCGGGACTAGCCGGGAGCAGTACTTC. Its translation: CASSQAGTSREQYF. This chain connects TRBV11-2 to TRBJ2-7, with TRBD2 matching 9 bases. This CDR3 is built from 14 residues. V shed 5 bases and J 7 bases; nucleotides not matched to a gene: 9. Looked up from germline, CDR1 is SGHAT and CDR2 is FQNNGV.

This clonotype is medium-sized within its sample. The V gene is TRBV20-1, the J gene TRBJ2-3; 7 nucleotides line up with TRBD2. V was pared by 5 bases and J by 4 bases, with 12 bases of the junction left unmatched. In germline, CDR1 is DFQATT, CDR2 SNEGSKA (reference sequence). The CDR3 has 15 residues. CDR3 protein: CSARPSLALADTQYF. In nucleotides, the CDR3 is TGCAGTGCTCGGCCTTCACTAGCGCTTGCAGATACGCAGTATTTT.

This clonotype was counted at least ten times. The rearrangement joins TRBV20-1 to TRBJ2-7, with TRBD2 matching over 13 bases. This CDR3 spans 15 amino acids. The junction had 3 bases not matched to a gene; V was cut back by 0 bases and J by 4 bases. Germline assignment: CDR1 DFQATT and CDR2 SNEGSKA (reference sequence). The CDR3: CSARDGTSGMYEQYF. CDR3 bases: TGCAGTGCTAGAGATGGGACTAGCGGGATGTACGAGCAGTACTTC.